A selection of T cell receptor beta chains follows, all from one sample in a study of response to subunit inactivated influenza vaccine. TCRdb reanalysed the RT-PCR reads using MiXCR and keeps one entry per CDR3 protein. Of 650,000 to 800,000 distinct CDR3 sequences listed, less than 20% are singletons. The specimen comprised PBMCs from blood, sampled less than 6 days after vaccination. Receptors originate from a man aged 50-59 years who received an inactivated influenza vaccine. The CDR3 runs from the conserved cysteine through the conserved F or W. A D gene is named only where the DNA matches it firmly. Size is stated for part of the rows, as once, few or many counts, or as a class when the clone is expanded.

TRBJ2-5 TRBV4-3 . . TGCGCCAGCAGCCAAGATTTCAGGGCTCAAGAGACCCAGTACTTC CASSQDFRAQETQYF
TRBJ1-1 TRBV5-6 . few TGTGCCAGCAGCACGTACGAGGGGGGGCAGAACACTGAAGCTTTCTTT CASSTYEGGQNTEAFF
TRBJ2-1 TRBV5-5 . . TGTGCCAGCAGCTCCCTTTCGGGGGGCGACAATGAGCAGTTCTTC CASSSLSGGDNEQFF
TRBJ1-1 TRBV6-2/TRBV6-3 . few TGTGCCAGCAGTTCCTTTCTGGGGAAGAACACTGAAGCTTTCTTT CASSSFLGKNTEAFF
TRBJ2-7 TRBV24-1 . many TGTGCCACCGGCGGGGACAACTCCTACGAGCAGTACTTC CATGGDNSYEQYF
TRBJ1-5 TRBV4-1 . . TGCGCCAGCAGCCAAGGGTTGAGAGGGGATGGAAATCAGCCCCAGCATTTT CASSQGLRGDGNQPQHF
TRBJ2-7 TRBV10-3 TRBD1 . TGTGCCATCAGTGAAGTGGGACAGGGGCGAGATGACTACGAGCAGTACTTC CAISEVGQGRDDYEQYF
TRBJ2-3 TRBV5-1 . many TGCGCCAGCAGCTTGGACGGTAGCACAGATACGCAGTATTTT CASSLDGSTDTQYF
TRBJ2-1 TRBV5-1 TRBD1 few TGCGCCAGCAGTGGGACAGAGGGCCGAAATGAGCAGTTCTTC CASSGTEGRNEQFF
TRBJ2-7 TRBV5-1 . few TGCGCCAGCAGCTTGGCCCCGGGGTACGGCGAGCAGTACTTC CASSLAPGYGEQYF
TRBJ2-3 TRBV20-1 TRBD2 many TGCAGTGCTAGTCGCGGGTCTAGCGGAGATACGCAGTATTTT CSASRGSSGDTQYF
TRBJ2-2 TRBV5-5 . . TGTGCCAGCAGCTTGGCGCTAGTCTCCAACACCGGGGAGCTGTTTTTT CASSLALVSNTGELFF
TRBJ2-3 TRBV7-9 TRBD1 . TGTGCCAGCAGCACCTATCGGGACAGGGAGACAGATACGCAGTATTTT CASSTYRDRETDTQYF
TRBJ1-1 TRBV18 . few TGTGCCAGCTCAACCCCTGGGACACACGAAGCTTTCTTT CASSTPGTHEAFF
TRBJ2-1 TRBV7-2 TRBD2 . TGTGCCAGCGCATACTTCGGGACTAGCGTATCCAATGAGCAGTTCTTC CASAYFGTSVSNEQFF
TRBJ2-1 TRBV24-1 TRBD2 many TGTGCCACCAGTGATGGAGCGGGGGGACAGTACAATGAGCAGTTCTTC CATSDGAGGQYNEQFF
TRBJ2-1 TRBV7-3 TRBD2 . TGTGCCAGCAGCATAACCGGGACTAGCGACAATGAGCAGTTCTTC CASSITGTSDNEQFF
TRBJ2-1 TRBV12-3/TRBV12-4 . . TGTGCCAGCAGCACGGGTAGATTAGGGAATGAGCAGTTCTTC CASSTGRLGNEQFF
TRBJ1-5 TRBV6-2/TRBV6-3 . few TGTGCCAGCAGTTACACTGCAAATCAGCCCCAGCATTTT CASSYTANQPQHF
TRBJ1-2 TRBV12-3/TRBV12-4 . many TGTGCCAGCATGACTTCAGGGTATCTCCATGGCTACACCTTC CASMTSGYLHGYTF
TRBJ2-2 TRBV12-3/TRBV12-4 TRBD2 . TGTGCCAGCACCCCCAGCGGGAGAGTTACCGGGGAGCTGTTTTTT CASTPSGRVTGELFF
TRBJ2-1 TRBV20-1 TRBD2 . TGCAGTACGCTAGCGGGAGGAGGGAATGAGCAGTTCTTC CSTLAGGGNEQFF
TRBJ2-1 TRBV7-9 TRBD2 many TGTGCCAGCAGCGGGACTAGCGGGAGCGTGCGGTTCTTC CASSGTSGSVRFF
TRBJ2-2 TRBV29-1 TRBD1 many TGCAGCGCCACGACAGGGAATCGAAACACCGGGGAGCTGTTTTTT CSATTGNRNTGELFF
TRBJ2-7 TRBV5-1 . . TGCGCCAGCAGCTTGGAGGGATTAATCAACGAGCAGTACTTC CASSLEGLINEQYF
TRBJ2-5 TRBV5-5 . . TGTGCCAGCAGCTTCCAGGGGAGTCGCGGAGAGACCCAGTACTTC CASSFQGSRGETQYF
TRBJ1-4 TRBV4-2 . . TGTGCCAGCAGCCAAGCGCGGGGGGATAATGAAAAACTGTTTTTT CASSQARGDNEKLFF
TRBJ1-2 TRBV5-5 TRBD1 . TGTGCCAGCAGTTTGGACAGGGGTTACTCTGGCTACACCTTC CASSLDRGYSGYTF
TRBJ2-7 TRBV4-3 . . TGCGCCAGCAGCCAAGATTTCGGGAACTACGAGCAGTACTTC CASSQDFGNYEQYF
TRBJ2-7 TRBV29-1 . many TGCAGCGTTGTGTTGGCGGAAGGGGGTTACGAGCAGTACTTC CSVVLAEGGYEQYF
TRBJ2-7 TRBV6-5 . . TGTGCCAGCAGTTACTTCAGGGACGGTACCTACGAGCAGTACTTC CASSYFRDGTYEQYF
TRBJ2-5 TRBV20-1 TRBD2 few TGCAGTGCTCCAATAGCGGGAGGGTCGAAGACCCAGTACTTC CSAPIAGGSKTQYF
TRBJ2-2 TRBV10-3 TRBD1 . TGTGCCATCAGTGTGACAGGGGACACCGGGGAGCTGTTTTTT CAISVTGDTGELFF
TRBJ2-7 TRBV5-1 . . TGCGCCAGTAAGGAGGGTGGGGGACACTACGAGCAGTACTTC CASKEGGGHYEQYF
TRBJ2-5 TRBV29-1 TRBD2 . TGCAGCGCCGCTAGCGGGACTGAGACCCAGTACTTC CSAASGTETQYF
TRBJ2-7 TRBV20-1 TRBD1 . TGCAGTGCCTCGCTCCGGGACAGGGGTATCAAGCAGTACTTC CSASLRDRGIKQYF
TRBJ2-1 TRBV29-1 TRBD1 many TGCAGCGCTGAGGGTGGACAGGCGAACTACAATGAGCAGTTCTTC CSAEGGQANYNEQFF
TRBJ1-1 TRBV29-1 TRBD1 few TGCAGCACAGGGGATAACACTGAAGCTTTCTTT CSTGDNTEAFF
TRBJ2-5 TRBV20-1 . many TGCAGTGCCACCACAGGGAGAGAGACCCAGTACTTC CSATTGRETQYF
TRBJ2-3 TRBV5-6 TRBD2 . TGTGCCAGCAGCGTTAGCGGGGGGCCAAGCACAGATACGCAGTATTTT CASSVSGGPSTDTQYF
TRBJ2-5 TRBV7-2 TRBD2 many TGTGCCAGCAGCTTAAGAACTAGCGGGGAAGAGACCCAGTACTTC CASSLRTSGEETQYF
TRBJ1-2 TRBV12-3/TRBV12-4 . few TGTGCCAGCACCCATAATTGGCCGGGCGACTATGGCTACACCTTC CASTHNWPGDYGYTF
TRBJ1-4 TRBV10-2 TRBD1 few TGCGCCAGCCCGGACAGGACGGGGGGAAATGAAAAACTGTTTTTT CASPDRTGGNEKLFF
TRBJ2-6 TRBV7-8 . . TGTGCCAGCAGCACCCCCTGGTCTGGGGCCAACGTCCTGACTTTC CASSTPWSGANVLTF